This TCR beta chain is from a study of blood T cell repertoires in COVID-19. Background on the study: Sites across the United States, Italy and Spain contributed samples from acute and convalescent COVID-19.

Generated by immunoSEQ multiplex PCR, the TCRdb table keeps only in-frame clones and is missing some. The table lists some 98,000 clones, about 80% of them singletons. CDR1 and CDR2 (germline): WSHSY, SAAADI. CDR3 size: 16 residues. The ends lost 2 bases at V and 6 bases at J; junction bases unmatched: 7. Material for sequencing was peripheral blood. The chain joins TRBV10-2 to TRBJ2-1; 10 bases line up with TRBD1. The sequence came from a man in his 70s with active or convalescent COVID-19. CDR3 sequence reads: CASSEGPGQGSNEQFF. The CDR3 bases are TGCGCCAGCAGTGAGGGACCGGGACAGGGGAGCAATGAGCAGTTCTTC.